These T cell receptor beta chains were read from a single sample in a study of CD8+CD57+ T cells in acquired aplastic anemia. TCRdb re-analysed the reads in MiXCR, keeping a single row per CDR3 protein. Of hundreds of thousands of distinct CDR3 sequences in the sample, 65% to 80% are singletons; the top ten hold 4%. The sample taken for sequencing was sorted CD4+, CD8+, or CD8+CD57+ T cells (not recorded which) from PBMCs. These receptors originate from a human donor in good health, serving as a control. Each CDR3 is given with its conserved first and last residue. The D gene is left open where the match is weak. Clone size is stated in some rows and not others, as once, few, many or a class when expanded.

v_call: TRBV5-8; j_call: TRBJ1-2; clone_size: many; d_call: TRBD1; cdr3_length: 15; cdr3_aa: CASSPGTGKDYGYTF; cdr3_nt: TGTGCCAGCAGCCCTGGGACAGGGAAGGACTATGGCTACACCTTC
v_call: TRBV2; j_call: TRBJ2-7; clone_size: NA; d_call: NA; cdr3_length: 15; cdr3_aa: CASGEGLENPYEQYF; cdr3_nt: TGTGCCAGCGGCGAGGGTCTTGAGAATCCCTACGAGCAGTACTTC
v_call: TRBV6-1; j_call: TRBJ1-1; clone_size: NA; d_call: NA; cdr3_length: 13; cdr3_aa: CASTHFSETEAFF; cdr3_nt: TGTGCCAGCACCCACTTTTCGGAGACTGAAGCTTTCTTT
v_call: TRBV19; j_call: TRBJ2-7; clone_size: NA; d_call: TRBD1; cdr3_length: 14; cdr3_aa: CASRDLTGGYEQYF; cdr3_nt: TGTGCCAGTAGGGATTTGACAGGGGGCTACGAGCAGTACTTC
v_call: TRBV20-1; j_call: TRBJ1-2; clone_size: NA; d_call: TRBD1; cdr3_length: 13; cdr3_aa: CSARGQGSGGYTF; cdr3_nt: TGCAGTGCGAGGGGACAGGGTTCAGGAGGCTACACCTTC
v_call: TRBV7-2; j_call: TRBJ2-1; clone_size: NA; d_call: NA; cdr3_length: 16; cdr3_aa: CASSLVKGPGNTIQFF; cdr3_nt: TGTGCCAGCAGCTTAGTGAAGGGGCCAGGAAACACCATACAGTTCTTC
v_call: TRBV6-4; j_call: TRBJ1-5; clone_size: NA; d_call: NA; cdr3_length: 19; cdr3_aa: CASSDSWTYRGGGYQPQHF; cdr3_nt: TGTGCCAGCAGTGACTCGTGGACGTATAGGGGGGGGGGTTATCAGCCCCAGCATTTT
v_call: TRBV20-1; j_call: TRBJ1-6; clone_size: NA; d_call: NA; cdr3_length: 15; cdr3_aa: CSAPYGGGYNSPLHF; cdr3_nt: TGCAGTGCCCCCTACGGGGGGGGATATAATTCACCCCTCCACTTT
v_call: TRBV7-2; j_call: TRBJ2-7; clone_size: few; d_call: TRBD2; cdr3_length: 17; cdr3_aa: CASSLVGGDSAAYEQYF; cdr3_nt: TGTGCCAGCAGCTTAGTGGGGGGGGACTCCGCTGCCTACGAGCAGTACTTC
v_call: TRBV10-2; j_call: TRBJ2-6; clone_size: NA; d_call: TRBD1; cdr3_length: 18; cdr3_aa: CASSESRTGVPGANVLTF; cdr3_nt: TGCGCCAGCAGTGAGTCGAGGACAGGGGTGCCTGGGGCCAACGTCCTGACTTTC
v_call: TRBV20-1; j_call: TRBJ2-7; clone_size: NA; d_call: NA; cdr3_length: 16; cdr3_aa: CSARVNLGQPPYEQYF; cdr3_nt: TGCAGTGCTAGAGTAAACCTTGGACAGCCCCCCTACGAGCAGTACTTC
v_call: TRBV12-5; j_call: TRBJ2-7; clone_size: NA; d_call: NA; cdr3_length: 14; cdr3_aa: CASGFTTETYEQYF; cdr3_nt: TGTGCCAGTGGTTTCACGACAGAGACCTACGAGCAGTACTTC
v_call: TRBV7-2; j_call: TRBJ2-5; clone_size: NA; d_call: TRBD1; cdr3_length: 14; cdr3_aa: CASSPGGLQATEYF; cdr3_nt: TGCGCCAGCAGCCCAGGGGGCTTACAAGCGACAGAGTACTTC